This TCR beta chain was obtained from a study of blood T cell repertoires in COVID-19. Study information: Acute-phase and convalescent COVID-19 samples originated in the United States, Italy and Spain. T cells, B-cell-depleted T cells, or PBMCs provided the cDNA or gDNA that served as material.

V was pared by 5 bases and J by 7 bases, with 2 bases of the junction left unmatched. Germline loops: CDR1 LNHDA, CDR2 SQIVND (reference sequence). This CDR3 is built from 13 residues. As originally analysed: Reference gene primer amplification gave nucleated cell count estimates. Profiled with immunoSEQ multiplex PCR; TCRdb holds only in-frame clones, not every one. V, J and clone size reflect that table, while D and trimming were determined from the DNA. The data hold more than 50,000 clones, with 75% to 80% observed a single time. The chain carries TRBV19 and TRBJ1-4, with TRBD1 matching 9 bases. The sequence derives from a woman older than 75 with acute or convalescent COVID-19. The sequenced material came from peripheral blood. The CDR3 region is CASSRDRAEKLFF. CDR3 sequence (DNA): TGTGCCAGTAGTCGGGACAGGGCTGAAAAACTGTTTTTT.